A single sample gave rise to the 27 T cell receptor beta chains below, sequenced in a study of cytomegalovirus exposure and HLA in healthy donors. PCR used 60 Vbeta primers and 13 Jbeta primers. TCRdb keeps only in-frame clones here, not all; method: immunoSEQ multiplex PCR. The table shows approximately 150,000 clones, with approximately 72% occurring only once. Sequencing was carried out using PBMCs. These receptors were collected from a female donor in good health and CMV-seronegative.

This chain links TRBV7-8 with TRBJ2-7; possibly TRBD2 for D (6 bases). The CDR3 contains 17 residues. The V and J ends lost 4 bases and 7 bases respectively, with 26 bases between them. Germline lookup yields CDR1 SGHVS and CDR2 FQNEAQ. The CDR3 DNA is TGTGCCAGCAGCTACCCCGGGGGAAGCGGGCCTTTGGGGGAGCAGTACTTC. It translates to CASSYPGGSGPLGEQYF.

This chain connects TRBV7-7 to TRBJ2-6, with D tentatively TRBD2 (5 bases). The CDR3 has 13 residues. CDR1 and CDR2 (germline): SSHAT, FNYEAQ (reference sequence). In nucleotides, the CDR3 is TGTGCTGCCGGGGACTCTGGGGCCAACGTCCTGACTTTC. Encoded protein: CAAGDSGANVLTF.

This chain links TRBV6-5 with TRBJ2-1; 8 bases are shared with TRBD1. Looked up from germline, CDR1 is MNHEY and CDR2 is SVGAGI. This CDR3 comprises 14 residues. V shed 5 bases, J shed 1 base, and the junction held 1 base outside the gene matches. CDR3 DNA: TGTGCCAGCAGTCGGACAGGGTCCTACAATGAGCAGTTCTTC. This encodes CASSRTGSYNEQFF.

The chain has TRBV27 and TRBJ1-5; TRBD1 agrees at 11 bases. Unmatched junction bases numbered 11, after V lost 6 bases and J lost 4 bases. The CDR3 runs 17 residues. Germline CDR1 MNHEY, CDR2 SMNVEV (reference sequence). CDR3 bases: TGTGCCAGCAGCCCTTGGCGGGACAGGGGGGGAAATCAGCCCCAGCATTTT. Translating it yields CASSPWRDRGGNQPQHF.

This rearrangement joins TRBV9 to TRBJ1-4, with TRBD1 matching 7 bases. The trim removed 5 bases at V and 4 bases at J, leaving 8 bases unmatched. Germline CDR1 is SGDLS and CDR2 is YYNGEE. The CDR3 is 15 amino acids. The CDR3 DNA is TGTGCCAGCAGTCGAGGGGGACAGCTTAATGAAAAACTGTTTTTT. Protein sequence: CASSRGGQLNEKLFF.

There are a few counts of this clone. The V and J genes are TRBV28 and TRBJ2-2; D not resolved. The CDR3 is made up of 14 amino acids. The V end lost 2 bases, the J end lost 4 bases, and 8 bases lay between the germline ends. Per the germline V gene, CDR1 is MDHEN and CDR2 is SYDVKM. CDR3 DNA: TGTGCCAGCAGTTTAGTCCCATCCACCGGGGAGCTGTTTTTT. Protein: CASSLVPSTGELFF.

This chain joins TRBV7-2 and TRBJ2-1; 10 bases fit TRBD1. The J segment lost 10 bases and the V segment lost 5 bases, leaving 11 bases of the junction unmatched. CDR1 SGHTA and CDR2 FQGNSA come from the germline V gene. The CDR3 contains 15 residues. The CDR3 sequence: CASSPTGGRGGEQFF. CDR3 DNA sequence: TGTGCCAGCAGCCCGACAGGGGGCCGAGGGGGCGAGCAGTTCTTC.

This chain's CDR3 is CASSRGTGGAPFEQFF. CDR3 nucleotide sequence: TGCGCCAGCAGCAGAGGGACAGGGGGCGCCCCGTTTGAGCAGTTCTTC. The V gene is TRBV5-1, the J gene TRBJ2-1; 12 nucleotides match TRBD1. Germline CDR1 is SGHRS and CDR2 is YFSETQ. V lost 4 bases to trimming and J lost 9 bases; unmatched junction nucleotides: 11. CDR3 length equals 16 residues.

The chain has TRBV27 and TRBJ2-7; TRBD1 matches at 8 bases. Trimming removed 5 bases from V and 2 bases from J; junction bases left unmatched: 5. The CDR3 has 14 residues. Germline V gene data show CDR1 as MNHEY and CDR2 as SMNVEV (reference sequence). CDR3 loop: CASSRTGTPYEQYF. CDR3 sequence (DNA): TGTGCCAGCAGTCGGACAGGGACCCCCTACGAGCAGTACTTC.

V and J are TRBV28 and TRBJ1-1; D gene uncertain. Germline-derived CDR1 and CDR2 are MDHEN and SYDVKM. The CDR3 is made up of 13 amino acids. Trimming cost V 6 bases and J 0 bases, with 8 bases left between them. In DNA, the CDR3 is TGTGCCAGCAGGGTACAAATGAACACTGAAGCTTTCTTT. Translation gives CASRVQMNTEAFF.

V usage is TRBV29-1 and J usage is TRBJ2-1; D is perhaps TRBD2 (5 bases). The germline CDR1 and CDR2 sequences are SQVTM and ANQGSEA. The CDR3 contains 14 residues. The V gene lost 4 bases and the J gene lost 0 bases, with 10 bases spanning the gap. The CDR3 region is CSVGSGSSYNEQFF. Written as DNA, the CDR3 is TGCAGCGTTGGAAGCGGATCCTCCTACAATGAGCAGTTCTTC.

This clone was counted only a few times. The chain uses TRBV4-2 and TRBJ2-7, with 7 bases fitting TRBD2. V lost 2 bases and J lost 4; bases outside the gene matches: 8. The CDR3 runs 15 residues. The V gene's germline CDR1 is LGHNA and CDR2 YNFKEQ. CDR3 amino acids: CASSQTLSSGYEQYF. CDR3 sequence (DNA): TGTGCCAGCAGCCAAACGTTGAGTAGCGGGTACGAGCAGTACTTC.

The chain recombines TRBV6-1 with TRBJ2-3; 7 bases match TRBD1. Trimming cost V 3 bases and J 3 bases; bases outside gene matches: 15. Germline-derived CDR1 and CDR2 are MNHNS and SASEGT. The CDR3 is made up of 18 amino acids. The CDR3 loop reads CASSDPEETGRFTDTQYF. The CDR3 DNA follows: TGTGCCAGCAGTGACCCCGAGGAGACAGGGAGATTTACAGATACGCAGTATTTT.

The V gene is TRBV25-1, the J gene TRBJ1-4, with D possibly matching TRBD1 (5 bases). The germline V and J ends were trimmed by 7 bases and 5 bases, with 14 bases remaining between them. The germline gives CDR1 MGHDK, CDR2 SYGVNS. The CDR3 contains 14 residues. The CDR3 nucleotides read TGTGCCAGCACCGTTCCCGGGGGGAATGAAAAACTGTTTTTT. It encodes CASTVPGGNEKLFF.

Here the CDR3 reads CASSRGDGDYEQYF. CDR3 bases: TGCGCCAGCAGCCGGGGGGACGGGGATTACGAGCAGTACTTC. V usage is TRBV4-3 and J usage is TRBJ2-7; D is perhaps TRBD2 (6 bases). Germline loops: CDR1 LGHNA, CDR2 YSLEER. CDR3 length: 14 residues. The V and J ends lost 4 bases and 4 bases respectively, with 14 bases between them.

This clone appeared a single time. V is TRBV7-2 and J is TRBJ2-7, with 16 bases that match TRBD2. V shed 1 base and J 7 bases; nucleotides not matched to a gene: 7. CDR3 length: 17 amino acids. CDR1 and CDR2 from the germline V gene are SGHTA and FQGNSA. The CDR3 protein is CASSLGGTSGGAREQYF. CDR3 bases: TGTGCCAGCAGCTTAGGCGGGACTAGCGGGGGGGCTCGGGAGCAGTACTTC. Full variable domain (outside the CDR3, taken from reference TRBV7-2 and TRBJ2-7): GAGVSQSPSNKVTEKGKDVELRCDPISGHTALYWYRQSLGQGLEFLIYFQGNSAPDKSGLPSDRFSAERTGGSVSTLTIQRTQQEDSAVYLCASSLGGTSGGAREQYFGPGTRLTVT.

The rearrangement joins TRBV7-3 to TRBJ2-1; 11 positions match TRBD2. Unmatched junction bases numbered 2, after V lost 3 bases and J lost 4 bases. The CDR3 spans 15 residues. The germline gives CDR1 SGHTA, CDR2 FQGTGA. As DNA, the CDR3 is TGTGCCAGCAGCTTTAGCGGGGGGGATTACAATGAGCAGTTCTTC. Its protein product is CASSFSGGDYNEQFF.

The chain employs TRBV7-6 and TRBJ1-2; D uncertain. V shed 2 bases and J shed 4 bases, with 11 bases lying between them. There are 14 residues in the CDR3. CDR1 is SGHVS and CDR2 is FNYEAQ in the germline V gene. CDR3 residues: CASSLPIACYGYTF. CDR3 nucleotide sequence: TGTGCCAGCAGCTTACCAATAGCATGCTATGGCTACACCTTC.

The V and J genes are TRBV19 and TRBJ2-7; 9 nucleotides match TRBD1. The CDR3 has 14 residues. V shed 5 bases and J 5 bases; nucleotides not matched to a gene: 7. The germline V gene encodes CDR1 LNHDA and CDR2 SQIVND (reference sequence). The CDR3 spells CASSLGTGQNEQYF. As DNA, the CDR3 is TGTGCCAGTAGTCTGGGGACAGGGCAAAACGAGCAGTACTTC. The full variable domain, with the rest looked up from reference TRBV19 and TRBJ2-7, is DGGITQSPKYLFRKEGQNVTLSCEQNLNHDAMYWYRQDPGQGLRLIYYSQIVNDFQKGDIAEGYSVSREKKESFPLTVTSAQKNPTAFYLCASSLGTGQNEQYFGPGTRLTVT.

This clone was detected a few times. V is TRBV5-1 and J is TRBJ1-1; D gene unclear. Germline lookup yields CDR1 SGHRS and CDR2 YFSETQ. The V end was cut by 5 bases, the J end by 1 base, with 9 bases between. The CDR3 totals 13 residues. In DNA, the CDR3 is TGCGCCAGCAGGATGGGGAGGAACACTGAAGCTTTCTTT. It is translated as CASRMGRNTEAFF.

The J gene is TRBJ2-3, the V gene TRBV27; TRBD2 matches at 9 bases. CDR3 length: 14 residues. The trim removed 10 bases at V and 5 bases at J, leaving 10 bases unmatched. The germline CDR1 and CDR2 sequences are MNHEY and SMNVEV (reference sequence). The CDR3 loop is CATTRAGGIDTQYF. The DNA for the CDR3 is TGTGCCACCACACGGGCGGGAGGGATAGATACGCAGTATTTT.

This chain connects TRBV6-6 to TRBJ1-4; weak D call: TRBD1 (5 bases). The CDR3 length is 14 residues. Germline loops: CDR1 MNHNY, CDR2 SVGAGI (reference sequence). Trimming shortened V by 2 bases and J by 8 bases, and 12 bases separated the two germline ends. CDR3 nucleotides: TGTGCCAGCAGTTACGGGGGGGTTGTGGAAAAACTGTTTTTT. Its protein is CASSYGGVVEKLFF.

The chain uses TRBV28 and TRBJ1-5, with D unresolved. The CDR3 has 12 amino acids. V shed 7 bases and J shed 4 bases, with 8 bases lying between them. CDR1 is MDHEN and CDR2 is SYDVKM in the germline V gene. In DNA, the CDR3 is TGTGCCAGCACGCTACAGAATCAGCCCCAGCATTTT. The encoded protein is CASTLQNQPQHF.

The chain is built from TRBV28 and TRBJ1-5; 10 bases fit TRBD1. Germline V lookup: CDR1 MDHEN, CDR2 SYDVKM. V was clipped by 3 bases and J by 0 bases; unmatched bases: 11. The CDR3 is made up of 19 amino acids. CDR3 amino acids: CASSLKPGQGIYSNQPQHF. The DNA for the CDR3 is TGTGCCAGCAGTTTGAAGCCGGGACAGGGGATATATAGCAATCAGCCCCAGCATTTT.

The chain links TRBV7-8 to TRBJ2-3, with 8 positions matching TRBD2. This CDR3 comprises 17 residues. CDR1 SGHVS and CDR2 FQNEAQ come from the germline V gene. V lost 5 bases, J lost 5 bases, and 15 bases stayed unmatched. The CDR3, as DNA: TGTGCCAGCAGCCCTACCGCCGGGACTAGGTATTTAGATACGCAGTATTTT. Translated: CASSPTAGTRYLDTQYF.

This clone was observed a handful of times. The rearrangement joins TRBV6-4 to TRBJ2-3, with 9 nucleotides matching TRBD2. J lost 3 bases, V lost 2 bases, and 6 bases had no gene match. The germline CDR1 and CDR2 sequences are MRHNA and SNTAGT. This CDR3 region has 16 residues. The CDR3 spells CASSDRAGGGTDTQYF. The CDR3, as DNA: TGTGCCAGCAGTGACCGAGCGGGGGGAGGAACAGATACGCAGTATTTT.

In its sample, this clone was seen a few times. V is TRBV18 and J is TRBJ2-3; D possibly corresponds to TRBD2 (6 bases). CDR3 length: 13 amino acids. Germline values: CDR1 KGHSH, CDR2 LQKENI. The V end lost 2 bases, the J end lost 4 bases, and 7 bases lay between the germline ends. The CDR3: CASSPTGADTQYF. The CDR3 coding sequence is TGTGCCAGCTCACCAACGGGAGCAGATACGCAGTATTTT. Full variable domain (missing parts from reference TRBV18 and TRBJ2-3): NAGVMQNPRHLVRRRGQEARLRCSPMKGHSHVYWYRQLPEEGLKFMVYLQKENIIDESGMPKERFSAEFPKEGPSILRIQQVVRGDSAAYFCASSPTGADTQYFGPGTRLTVL.